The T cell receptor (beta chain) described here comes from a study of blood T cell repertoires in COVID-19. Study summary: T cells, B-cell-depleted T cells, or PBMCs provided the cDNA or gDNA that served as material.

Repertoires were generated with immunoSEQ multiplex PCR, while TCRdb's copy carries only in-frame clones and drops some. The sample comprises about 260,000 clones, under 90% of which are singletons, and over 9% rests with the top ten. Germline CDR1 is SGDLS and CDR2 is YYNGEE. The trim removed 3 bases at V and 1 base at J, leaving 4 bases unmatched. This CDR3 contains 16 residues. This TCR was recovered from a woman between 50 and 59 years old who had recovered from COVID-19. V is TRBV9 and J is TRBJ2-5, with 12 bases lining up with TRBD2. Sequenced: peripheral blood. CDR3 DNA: TGTGCCAGCAGCGCAACTAGCGGGGGGATCCAAGAGACCCAGTACTTC. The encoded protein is CASSATSGGIQETQYF.